The 27 T cell receptor beta chains reported below all come from one sample, sequenced in a study of Ad26.COV2.S vaccination and SARS-CoV-2 variants. As for treatment: about 20 received Ad26.COV2.S at low or high dose, single or two shots; about 5 received placebo; per-sample allocation not given. The samples date from day 63 after the first vaccine or placebo injection. TCRdb keeps only in-frame clones here, not all; method: immunoSEQ multiplex PCR. The sample yields hundreds of thousands of clones, about 88% seen once. The sample was peripheral blood, taken in a trial of Ad26.COV2.S vaccine versus placebo. Source of these receptors: a person aged 18-60 years who received the Ad26.COV2.S COVID-19 vaccine or a placebo.

The chain recombines TRBV25-1 with TRBJ2-7, with no clear D. V lost 3 bases, J lost 1 base, and 13 bases lay in between. This CDR3 has 15 amino acids. Germline values: CDR1 MGHDK, CDR2 SYGVNS. Written as DNA, the CDR3 is TGTGCCAGCAGTGATTCCCCCCACGGGTCCTACGAGCAGTACTTC. Encoded protein: CASSDSPHGSYEQYF.

The chain recombines TRBV13 with TRBJ2-3; D is perhaps TRBD2 (5 bases). Germline CDR1 reads PRHDT; CDR2 reads FYEKMQ (reference sequence). The length of the CDR3 is 15 residues. The V end was cut by 4 bases, the J end by 5 bases, with 16 bases between. The CDR3 here is CASSSISSRGDTQYF. For the CDR3, the DNA is TGTGCCAGCAGCTCCATTTCTTCCCGGGGAGATACGCAGTATTTT.

The chain links TRBV19 to TRBJ1-2; D is undetermined. This CDR3 has 15 amino acids. CDR1 is LNHDA, CDR2 SQIVND, per germline (reference sequence). Trimming stripped 1 base from V and 2 bases from J, with 11 bases between. This chain's CDR3 is CASSIGHSQNYGYTF. CDR3 DNA sequence: TGTGCCAGTAGTATAGGGCACAGCCAAAACTATGGCTACACCTTC.

As to this clone: The same CDR3 also results from other DNA sequences found in this sample. This chain connects TRBV2 to TRBJ2-2, with a possible D match to TRBD1 (6 bases). Trimming took 5 bases from V and 4 from J, leaving 8 bases between them. From germline, CDR1 is SNHLY and CDR2 FYNNEI. This CDR3 is built from 13 residues. CDR3 loop: CASSLQGTGELFF. DNA for the CDR3: TGTGCCAGCAGTCTACAGGGCACCGGGGAGCTGTTTTTT.

The chain uses TRBV7-9 and TRBJ2-7, with TRBD1 matching over 8 bases. The CDR3 has 15 residues. Per germline, CDR1 SEHNR and CDR2 FQNEAQ (reference sequence). V dropped 5 bases and J dropped 1; count of bases not matched to a gene: 7. The CDR3 is CASSAFQGASYEQYF. CDR3 sequence (DNA): TGTGCCAGCAGCGCCTTCCAGGGGGCTTCCTACGAGCAGTACTTC.

The chain carries TRBV7-9 and TRBJ2-5; D is ambiguous. Germline V gene lookup returns CDR1 SEHNR and CDR2 FQNEAQ (reference sequence). Trimming pared 5 bases from V and 2 bases from J, leaving 15 bases between. The CDR3 is made up of 15 amino acids. CDR3 sequence: CASSPGHVPQETQYF. The CDR3 DNA reads TGTGCCAGCAGCCCGGGTCACGTGCCACAAGAGACCCAGTACTTC.

The V call is TRBV5-1, the J call TRBJ1-4; 7 nucleotides line up with TRBD1. This CDR3 spans 15 amino acids. V gave up 5 bases and J gave up 5 bases; unmatched junction bases: 9. Per germline, CDR1 SGHRS and CDR2 YFSETQ. CDR3 amino acids: CASSIRQGQNEKLFF. For the CDR3, the DNA is TGCGCCAGCAGTATCCGACAGGGTCAAAATGAAAAACTGTTTTTT. The whole variable domain, remainder taken from reference TRBV5-1 and TRBJ1-4, is KAGVTQTPRYLIKTRGQQVTLSCSPISGHRSVSWYQQTPGQGLQFLFEYFSETQRNKGNFPGRFSGRQFSNSRSEMNVSTLELGDSALYLCASSIRQGQNEKLFFGSGTQLSVL.

This clone was detected a few times. The gene calls are TRBV4-3 and TRBJ2-1; 9 bases are shared with TRBD2. Trimming cost V 4 bases and J 2 bases; bases outside gene matches: 6. The germline CDR1 and CDR2 sequences are LGHNA and YSLEER. The CDR3 loop spans 16 amino acids. CDR3 sequence (DNA): TGCGCCAGCAGCCCCACGGCGGGGGGGGCCTACAATGAGCAGTTCTTC. Residues: CASSPTAGGAYNEQFF.

This rearrangement joins TRBV27 to TRBJ1-6; a weak D match, TRBD1 (5 bases). The germline V gene has CDR1 MNHEY and CDR2 SMNVEV (reference sequence). This CDR3 is built from 15 residues. Trimming stripped 0 bases from V and 7 bases from J, with 10 bases between. The CDR3 reads CASSLSGAGNSPLHF. For the CDR3, the DNA is TGTGCCAGCAGTTTATCAGGGGCGGGAAATTCACCCCTCCACTTT.

This clone has only a few counts. The V gene is TRBV7-2, the J gene TRBJ1-2; the match to TRBD1 covers 8 bases. Germline V gene data show CDR1 as SGHTA and CDR2 as FQGNSA. Trimming removed 0 bases from V and 3 bases from J; junction bases left unmatched: 6. This CDR3 spans 16 amino acids. The DNA of the CDR3 is TGTGCCAGCAGCTTAGCCAGGACAGGGTTAGACTATGGCTACACCTTC. Translating gives CASSLARTGLDYGYTF. The entire variable domain, with the rest obtained from reference TRBV7-2 and TRBJ1-2, is as follows: GAGVSQSPSNKVTEKGKDVELRCDPISGHTALYWYRQSLGQGLEFLIYFQGNSAPDKSGLPSDRFSAERTGGSVSTLTIQRTQQEDSAVYLCASSLARTGLDYGYTFGSGTRLTVV.

This chain connects TRBV7-2 to TRBJ2-2, with 12 nucleotides matching TRBD2. The ends lost 3 bases at V and 5 bases at J; junction bases unmatched: 10. The V gene's germline CDR1 is SGHTA and CDR2 FQGNSA. The CDR3 length is 18 residues. The CDR3 reads CASSFQTSGSVSTGELFF. CDR3 sequence (DNA): TGTGCCAGCAGCTTCCAGACTAGCGGGAGTGTCAGTACCGGGGAGCTGTTTTTT.

The rearrangement uses TRBV21-1 and TRBJ2-3; the table's D call, TRBD1, has no DNA check behind it. TRBV21-1 is a recognized pseudogene. This CDR3 is built from 16 residues. CDR3 sequence: CASSKVAGVWTDTQYF. DNA of the CDR3: TGTGCCAGCAGCAAAGTAGCAGGGGTATGGACAGATACGCAGTATTTT.

This clone appeared a few times. Its ends do not fully match the called genes, so a read error is possible. The chain has TRBV20-1 and TRBJ2-7; D might be TRBD1 or TRBD2, each matching 5 bases. Germline CDR1 reads DFQATT; CDR2 reads SNEGSKA (reference sequence). This CDR3 comprises 11 residues. The CDR3 DNA follows: TGCAGTGCTACCGGGACCTATGAGCAGTACTTC. Protein product: CSATGTYEQYF.

In nucleotides, the CDR3 is TGTGCCAGCAGCTCACAGACTAATGAAAAACTGTTTTTT. The encoded protein is CASSSQTNEKLFF. V and J are TRBV7-9 and TRBJ1-4; D is unclear. Germline CDR1 reads SEHNR; CDR2 reads FQNEAQ (reference sequence). Trimming shortened V by 4 bases and J by 2 bases, and 5 bases separated the two germline ends. The CDR3 is 13 residues long.

The V and J genes are TRBV28 and TRBJ1-2; no firm D call. Deletions cut 10 bases from V and 2 bases from J, with 20 bases between. Germline V CDR1 and CDR2: MDHEN, SYDVKM. The CDR3 extends over 15 amino acids. The CDR3 reads CATLPYLTGNYGYTF. The DNA of the CDR3 is TGTGCCACCCTCCCTTACCTAACGGGGAACTATGGCTACACCTTC.

The rearrangement uses TRBV24-1 and TRBJ2-1; D may be TRBD1 (6 bases). CDR3 length: 16 amino acids. Deletions cut 1 base from V and 5 bases from J, with 14 bases between. Germline V gene data show CDR1 as KGHDR and CDR2 as SFDVKD. In nucleotides, the CDR3 is TGTGCCACCAGTGATTTCTCCAGGGGAGTTGACAATGAGCAGTTCTTC. It is translated as CATSDFSRGVDNEQFF.

This chain uses TRBV28 with TRBJ2-3; D is unresolved. This CDR3 is built from 15 residues. CDR1 and CDR2 (germline): MDHEN, SYDVKM. V was clipped by 3 bases and J by 1 base, with 11 bases between them. The CDR3 here is CASSLALSRTDTQYF. The CDR3 region has the DNA TGTGCCAGCAGTTTGGCCCTATCACGCACAGATACGCAGTATTTT.

The CDR3 here is CASTQVINTEAFF. CDR3 nucleotides: TGTGCCAGCACTCAGGTGATCAACACTGAAGCTTTCTTT. The chain is built from TRBV6-5 and TRBJ1-1; D remains ambiguous. The CDR3 is 13 amino acids. The V end lost 7 bases, the J end lost 2 bases, and 11 bases lay between the germline ends. CDR1 is MNHEY, CDR2 SVGAGI, per germline.

This chain connects TRBV19 to TRBJ2-2, with TRBD2 matching over 8 bases. V lost 4 bases to trimming and J lost 6 bases; unmatched junction nucleotides: 10. This CDR3 is built from 16 residues. The germline gives CDR1 LNHDA, CDR2 SQIVND (reference sequence). This chain's CDR3 is CASSKYTGTRSGELFF. CDR3 nucleotides: TGTGCCAGTAGTAAATATACCGGGACTAGATCCGGGGAGCTGTTTTTT.

This clone came up once. The chain carries TRBV28 and TRBJ1-2, with unresolved D. V lost 8 bases and J 7 bases, leaving 17 bases between the germline ends. CDR3 length: 13 residues. In germline, CDR1 is MDHEN, CDR2 SYDVKM. DNA for the CDR3: TGTGCCAGCCGAACGACCCAACGGAGTGGCTACACCTTC. As protein: CASRTTQRSGYTF.

The J gene is TRBJ2-3, the V gene TRBV4-1; D is undetermined. CDR1 and CDR2 from the germline V gene are MGHRA and YSYEKL. V was cut by 2 bases and J by 4 bases, with 10 bases left in between. CDR3 length: 14 residues. The CDR3 is CASSQLGSADTQYF. The CDR3 coding sequence is TGCGCCAGCAGCCAATTAGGCTCGGCAGATACGCAGTATTTT.

V and J are TRBV18 and TRBJ2-5, with a possible D match to TRBD2 (6 bases). Germline CDR1 and CDR2: KGHSH and LQKENI. The length of the CDR3 is 13 residues. Trimming left V 4 bases short and J 1 base short, with 7 bases between. This chain's CDR3 is CASSRGTQETQYF. Here the CDR3 DNA reads TGTGCCAGCTCACGCGGGACCCAAGAGACCCAGTACTTC.

This chain connects TRBV7-9 to TRBJ2-5; TRBD2 agrees at 8 bases. This CDR3 spans 14 amino acids. Germline CDR1 and CDR2: SEHNR and FQNEAQ (reference sequence). The J segment lost 5 bases and the V segment lost 5 bases, leaving 7 bases of the junction unmatched. The CDR3 loop is CASSTSGSRETQYF. The CDR3 DNA sequence: TGTGCCAGCAGCACCAGCGGGAGCAGGGAGACCCAGTACTTC.

The CDR3 is CASSSPMGRSSYEQYF. The CDR3 coding sequence is TGTGCCAGCAGTTCTCCGATGGGCAGGAGCTCCTACGAGCAGTACTTC. The rearrangement joins TRBV28 to TRBJ2-7; D call uncertain. Germline values: CDR1 MDHEN, CDR2 SYDVKM. V was pared by 4 bases and J by 0 bases, with 16 bases between. The CDR3 is 16 amino acids.

The chain recombines TRBV6-6 with TRBJ1-1; D remains ambiguous. CDR1 is MNHNY, CDR2 SVGAGI, per germline (reference sequence). Trimming took off 8 bases at V and 8 bases at J, with 3 bases between the two ends. The CDR3 has 8 residues. The CDR3 bases are TGTGCCAGCTCAGAAGCTTTCTTT. This gives the protein CASSEAFF.

The gene calls are TRBV11-3 and TRBJ2-1; 9 nucleotides line up with TRBD1. The CDR3 runs to 15 residues. Per the germline V gene, CDR1 is SGHNT and CDR2 is YENEEA. The V segment lost 5 bases and the J segment 8 bases; nucleotides outside the gene matches: 10. This chain's CDR3 is CASSLDGTGNDEQFF. The CDR3 region has the DNA TGTGCCAGCAGCCTGGACGGGACAGGGAACGATGAGCAGTTCTTC.

The rearrangement links TRBV4-1 to TRBJ1-2, with TRBD1 as a possible D gene (5 bases). The CDR3 length is 15 residues. The V gene's germline CDR1 is MGHRA and CDR2 YSYEKL. The V gene lost 1 base and the J gene lost 4 bases, with 13 bases spanning the gap. CDR3 amino acids: CASSQVGEAVYGYTF. The CDR3 DNA reads as TGCGCCAGCAGCCAAGTGGGGGAGGCAGTCTATGGCTACACCTTC.